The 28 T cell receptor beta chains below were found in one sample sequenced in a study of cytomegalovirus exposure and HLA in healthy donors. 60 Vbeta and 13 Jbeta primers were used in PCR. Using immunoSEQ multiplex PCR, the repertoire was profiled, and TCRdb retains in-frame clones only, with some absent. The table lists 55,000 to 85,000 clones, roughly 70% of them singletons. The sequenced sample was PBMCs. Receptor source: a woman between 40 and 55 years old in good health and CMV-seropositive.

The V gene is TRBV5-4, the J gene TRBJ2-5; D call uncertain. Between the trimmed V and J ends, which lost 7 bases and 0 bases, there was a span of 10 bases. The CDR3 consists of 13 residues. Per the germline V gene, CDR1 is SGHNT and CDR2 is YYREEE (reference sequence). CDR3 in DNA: TGTGCCAGCCTCGTTCAGGACCAAGAGACCCAGTACTTC. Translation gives CASLVQDQETQYF. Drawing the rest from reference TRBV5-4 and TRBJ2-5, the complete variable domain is ETGVTQSPTHLIKTRGQQVTLRCSSQSGHNTVSWYQQALGQGPQFIFQYYREEENGRGNFPPRFSGLQFPNYSSELNVNALELDDSALYLCASLVQDQETQYFGPGTRLLVL.

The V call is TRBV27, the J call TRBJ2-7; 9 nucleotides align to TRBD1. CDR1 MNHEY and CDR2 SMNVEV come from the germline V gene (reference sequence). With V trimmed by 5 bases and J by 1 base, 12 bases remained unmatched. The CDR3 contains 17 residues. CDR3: CASSPRARQGVSYEQYF. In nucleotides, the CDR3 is TGTGCCAGCAGTCCACGAGCGAGACAGGGGGTATCCTACGAGCAGTACTTC.

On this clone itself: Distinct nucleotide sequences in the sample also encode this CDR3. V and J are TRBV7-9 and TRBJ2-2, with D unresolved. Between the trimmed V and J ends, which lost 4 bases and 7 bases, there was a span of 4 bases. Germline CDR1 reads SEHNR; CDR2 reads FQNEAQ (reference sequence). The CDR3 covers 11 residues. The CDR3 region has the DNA TGTGCCAGCAGCTCGTACGGGGAGCTGTTTTTT. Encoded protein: CASSSYGELFF.

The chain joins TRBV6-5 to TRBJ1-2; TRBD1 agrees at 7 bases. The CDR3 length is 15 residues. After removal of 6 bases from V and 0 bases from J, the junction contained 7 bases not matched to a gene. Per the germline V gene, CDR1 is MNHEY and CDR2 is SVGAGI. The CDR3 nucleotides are TGTGCCAGCAGACCACAGGGGACGGCTAACTATGGCTACACCTTC. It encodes CASRPQGTANYGYTF.

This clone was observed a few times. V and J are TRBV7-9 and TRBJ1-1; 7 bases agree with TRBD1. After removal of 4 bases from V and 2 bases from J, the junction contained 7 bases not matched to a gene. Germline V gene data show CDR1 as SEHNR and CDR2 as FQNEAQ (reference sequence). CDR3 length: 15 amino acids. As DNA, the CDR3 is TGTGCCAGCAGCTCGGCGAGACAGGGAAACACTGAAGCTTTCTTT. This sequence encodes CASSSARQGNTEAFF.

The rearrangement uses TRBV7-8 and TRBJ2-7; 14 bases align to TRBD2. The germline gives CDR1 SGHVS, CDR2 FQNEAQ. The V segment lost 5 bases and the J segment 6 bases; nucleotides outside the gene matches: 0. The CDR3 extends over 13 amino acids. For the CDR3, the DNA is TGTGCCAGCAGCGGACTAGCGGGGGGCGAGCAGTACTTC. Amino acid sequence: CASSGLAGGEQYF. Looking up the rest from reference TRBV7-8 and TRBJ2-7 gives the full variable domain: GAGVSQSPRYKVAKRGQDVALRCDPISGHVSLFWYQQALGQGPEFLTYFQNEAQLDKSGLPSDRFFAERPEGSVSTLKIQRTQQEDSAVYLCASSGLAGGEQYFGPGTRLTVT.

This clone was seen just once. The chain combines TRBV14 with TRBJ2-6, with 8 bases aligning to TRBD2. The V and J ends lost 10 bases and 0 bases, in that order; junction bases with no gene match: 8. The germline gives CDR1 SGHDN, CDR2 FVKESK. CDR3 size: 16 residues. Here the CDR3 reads CATSAAGGSGANVLTF. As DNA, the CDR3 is TGTGCCACCTCAGCGGCGGGGGGCTCTGGGGCCAACGTCCTGACTTTC.

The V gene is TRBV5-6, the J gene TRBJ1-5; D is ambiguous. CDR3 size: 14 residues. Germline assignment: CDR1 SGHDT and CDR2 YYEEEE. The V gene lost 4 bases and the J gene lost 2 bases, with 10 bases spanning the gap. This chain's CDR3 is CASSRGRRNQPQHF. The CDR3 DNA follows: TGTGCCAGCAGCCGCGGCCGGCGCAATCAGCCCCAGCATTTT. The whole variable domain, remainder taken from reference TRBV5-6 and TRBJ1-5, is DAGVTQSPTHLIKTRGQQVTLRCSPKSGHDTVSWYQQALGQGPQFIFQYYEEEERQRGNFPDRFSGHQFPNYSSELNVNALLLGDSALYLCASSRGRRNQPQHFGDGTRLSIL.

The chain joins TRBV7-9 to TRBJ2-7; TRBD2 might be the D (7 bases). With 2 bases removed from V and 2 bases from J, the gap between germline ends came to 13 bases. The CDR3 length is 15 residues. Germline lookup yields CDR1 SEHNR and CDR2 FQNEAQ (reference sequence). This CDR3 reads CASSLWGGSAYEQYF. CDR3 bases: TGTGCCAGCAGCTTATGGGGGGGCTCGGCCTACGAGCAGTACTTC.

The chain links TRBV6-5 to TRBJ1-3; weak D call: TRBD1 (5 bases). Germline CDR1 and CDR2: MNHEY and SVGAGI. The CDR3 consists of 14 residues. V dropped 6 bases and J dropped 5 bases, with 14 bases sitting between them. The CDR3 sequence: CASRLSAGRNTIYF. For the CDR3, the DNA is TGTGCCAGCAGGCTGTCTGCAGGGAGAAACACCATATATTTT.

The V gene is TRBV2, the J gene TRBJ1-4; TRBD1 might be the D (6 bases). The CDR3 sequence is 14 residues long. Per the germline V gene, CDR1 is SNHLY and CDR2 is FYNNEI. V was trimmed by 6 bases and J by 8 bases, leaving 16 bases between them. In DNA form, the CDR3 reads TGTGCCAGCAGGGCCGGCAGGGGACGGGAAAAACTGTTTTTT. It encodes CASRAGRGREKLFF.

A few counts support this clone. This CDR3 reads CASSAQGSNQPQHF. DNA for the CDR3: TGTGCCAGCAGTGCCCAGGGTAGCAATCAGCCCCAGCATTTT. The V and J genes are TRBV2 and TRBJ1-5; D possibly corresponds to TRBD1 (5 bases). Trimming took off 4 bases at V and 0 bases at J, with 7 bases between the two ends. The germline V gene encodes CDR1 SNHLY and CDR2 FYNNEI. CDR3 length equals 14 residues. Using reference TRBV2 and TRBJ1-5 for the parts outside the CDR3, the full variable domain is EPEVTQTPSHQVTQMGQEVILRCVPISNHLYFYWYRQILGQKVEFLVSFYNNEISEKSEIFDDQFSVERPDGSNFTLKIRSTKLEDSAMYFCASSAQGSNQPQHFGDGTRLSIL.

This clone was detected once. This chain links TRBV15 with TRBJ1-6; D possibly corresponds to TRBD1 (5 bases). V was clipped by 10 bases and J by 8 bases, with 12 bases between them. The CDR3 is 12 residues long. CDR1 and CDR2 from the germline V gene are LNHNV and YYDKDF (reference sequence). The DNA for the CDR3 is TGTGCCATGGGAACAGGTTATTCACCCCTCCACTTT. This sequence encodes CAMGTGYSPLHF.

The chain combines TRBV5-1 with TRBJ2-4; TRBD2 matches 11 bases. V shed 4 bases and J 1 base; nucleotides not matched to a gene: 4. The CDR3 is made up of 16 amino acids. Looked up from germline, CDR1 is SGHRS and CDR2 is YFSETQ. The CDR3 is CASSLSGGAAKNIQYF. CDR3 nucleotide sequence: TGCGCCAGCAGCCTTAGCGGGGGGGCGGCCAAAAACATTCAGTACTTC.

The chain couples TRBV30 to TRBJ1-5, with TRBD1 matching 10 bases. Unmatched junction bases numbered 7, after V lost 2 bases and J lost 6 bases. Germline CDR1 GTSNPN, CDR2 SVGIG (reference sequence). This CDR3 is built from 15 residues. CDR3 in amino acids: CAWSYRDRGVQPQHF. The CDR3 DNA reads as TGTGCCTGGAGTTACCGGGACAGGGGTGTTCAGCCCCAGCATTTT.

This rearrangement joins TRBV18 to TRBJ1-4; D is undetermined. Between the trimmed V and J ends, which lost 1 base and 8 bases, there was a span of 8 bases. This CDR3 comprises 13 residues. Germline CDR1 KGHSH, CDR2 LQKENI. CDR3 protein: CASSPLAREKLFF. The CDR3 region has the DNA TGTGCCAGCTCACCACTAGCCCGGGAAAAACTGTTTTTT.

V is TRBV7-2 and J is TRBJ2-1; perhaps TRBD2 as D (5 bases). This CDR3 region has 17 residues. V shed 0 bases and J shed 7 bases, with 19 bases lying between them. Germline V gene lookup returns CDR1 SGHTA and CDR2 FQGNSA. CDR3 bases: TGTGCCAGCAGCTTAGCCGCCGGAGGTACGGGAAGAAATGAGCAGTTCTTC. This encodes CASSLAAGGTGRNEQFF.

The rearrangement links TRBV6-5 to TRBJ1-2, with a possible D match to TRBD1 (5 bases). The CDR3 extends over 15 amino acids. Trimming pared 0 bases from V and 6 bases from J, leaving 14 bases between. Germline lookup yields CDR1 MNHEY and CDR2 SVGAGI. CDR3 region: CASSYSFREAHGYTF. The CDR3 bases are TGTGCCAGCAGTTACTCGTTCAGGGAAGCCCATGGCTACACCTTC.

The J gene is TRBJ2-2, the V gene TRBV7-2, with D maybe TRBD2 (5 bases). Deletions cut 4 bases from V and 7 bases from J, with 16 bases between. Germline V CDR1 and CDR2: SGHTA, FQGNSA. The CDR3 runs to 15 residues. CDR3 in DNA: TGTGCCAGCAGCTCCATAGGGAGATTGGGCGGGGAGCTGTTTTTT. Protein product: CASSSIGRLGGELFF.

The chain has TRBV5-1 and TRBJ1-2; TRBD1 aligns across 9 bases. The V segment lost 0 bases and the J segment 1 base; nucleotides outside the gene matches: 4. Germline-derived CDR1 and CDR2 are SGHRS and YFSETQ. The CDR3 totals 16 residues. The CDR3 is CASSLATGGLNYGYTF. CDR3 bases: TGCGCCAGCAGCTTGGCGACAGGGGGACTTAACTATGGCTACACCTTC. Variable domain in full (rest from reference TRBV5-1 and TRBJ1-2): KAGVTQTPRYLIKTRGQQVTLSCSPISGHRSVSWYQQTPGQGLQFLFEYFSETQRNKGNFPGRFSGRQFSNSRSEMNVSTLELGDSALYLCASSLATGGLNYGYTFGSGTRLTVV.

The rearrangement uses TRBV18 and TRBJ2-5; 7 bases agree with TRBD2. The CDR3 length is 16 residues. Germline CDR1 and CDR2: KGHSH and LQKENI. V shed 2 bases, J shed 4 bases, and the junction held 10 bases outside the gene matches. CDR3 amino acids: CASSPEPGRGRETQYF. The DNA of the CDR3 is TGTGCCAGCTCACCAGAACCAGGGAGGGGTCGAGAGACCCAGTACTTC.

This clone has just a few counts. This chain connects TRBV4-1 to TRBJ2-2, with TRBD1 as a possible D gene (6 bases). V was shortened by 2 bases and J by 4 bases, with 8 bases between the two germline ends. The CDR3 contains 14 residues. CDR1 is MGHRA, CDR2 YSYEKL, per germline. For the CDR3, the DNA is TGCGCCAGCAGCCAACCGACAGGCACCGGGGAGCTGTTTTTT. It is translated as CASSQPTGTGELFF.

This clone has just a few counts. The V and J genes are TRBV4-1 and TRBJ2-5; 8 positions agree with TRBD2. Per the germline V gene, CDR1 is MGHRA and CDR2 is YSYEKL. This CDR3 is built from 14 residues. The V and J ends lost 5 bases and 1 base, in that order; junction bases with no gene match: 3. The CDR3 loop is CASSARGGQETQYF. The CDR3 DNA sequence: TGCGCCAGCAGCGCCCGGGGGGGCCAAGAGACCCAGTACTTC.

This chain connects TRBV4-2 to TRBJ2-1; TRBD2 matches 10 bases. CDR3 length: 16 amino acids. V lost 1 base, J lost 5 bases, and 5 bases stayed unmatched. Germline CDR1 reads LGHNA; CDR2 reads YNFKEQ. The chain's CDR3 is CASSQGLAGAHNEQFF. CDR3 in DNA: TGTGCCAGCAGCCAAGGGCTAGCGGGGGCCCACAATGAGCAGTTCTTC.

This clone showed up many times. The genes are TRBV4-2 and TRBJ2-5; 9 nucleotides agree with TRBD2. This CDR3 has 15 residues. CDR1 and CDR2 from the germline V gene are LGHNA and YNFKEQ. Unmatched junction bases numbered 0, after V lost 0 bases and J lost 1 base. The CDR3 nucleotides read TGTGCCAGCAGCCAAGAGCGGGGGGGCCAAGAGACCCAGTACTTC. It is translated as CASSQERGGQETQYF.

For the CDR3, the DNA is TGTGCCAGCACTAGGGGACAGGGCAATCCTTACGAGCAGTACTTC. This codes for CASTRGQGNPYEQYF. This chain connects TRBV5-6 to TRBJ2-7, with 9 bases matching TRBD1. V dropped 6 bases and J dropped 4; count of bases not matched to a gene: 11. The CDR3 covers 15 residues. From germline, CDR1 is SGHDT and CDR2 YYEEEE.

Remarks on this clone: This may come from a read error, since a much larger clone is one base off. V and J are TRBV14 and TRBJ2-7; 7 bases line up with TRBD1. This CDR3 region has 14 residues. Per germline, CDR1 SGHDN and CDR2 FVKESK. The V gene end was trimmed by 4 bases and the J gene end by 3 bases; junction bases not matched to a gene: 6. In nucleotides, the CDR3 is TGTGCCAGCAGCCCCCGGGACAGCTTCTACGAGCAGTACTTC. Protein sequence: CASSPRDSFYEQYF.

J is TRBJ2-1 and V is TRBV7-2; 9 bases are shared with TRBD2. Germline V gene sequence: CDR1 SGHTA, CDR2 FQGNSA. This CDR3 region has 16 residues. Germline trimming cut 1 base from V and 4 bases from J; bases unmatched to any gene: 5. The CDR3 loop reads CASSLGVAGAYNEQFF. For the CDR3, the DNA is TGTGCCAGCAGCTTAGGGGTAGCGGGGGCATACAATGAGCAGTTCTTC.